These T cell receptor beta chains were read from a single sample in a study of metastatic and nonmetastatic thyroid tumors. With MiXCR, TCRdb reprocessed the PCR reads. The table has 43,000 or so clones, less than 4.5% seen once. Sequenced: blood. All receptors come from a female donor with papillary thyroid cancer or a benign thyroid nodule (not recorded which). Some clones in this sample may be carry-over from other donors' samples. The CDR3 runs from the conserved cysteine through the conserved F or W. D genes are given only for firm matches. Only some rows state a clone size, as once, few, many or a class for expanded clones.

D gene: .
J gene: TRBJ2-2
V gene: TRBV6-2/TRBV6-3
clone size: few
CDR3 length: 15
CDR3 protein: CASSKGLPNNGELFF
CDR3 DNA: TGTGCCAGCAGCAAGGGTCTCCCGAACAACGGAGAGCTGTTTTTT

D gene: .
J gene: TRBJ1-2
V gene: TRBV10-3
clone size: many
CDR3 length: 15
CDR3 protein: CAISQKGGGDYGYTF
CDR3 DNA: TGTGCCATCAGCCAAAAGGGCGGGGGAGACTATGGCTACACCTTC

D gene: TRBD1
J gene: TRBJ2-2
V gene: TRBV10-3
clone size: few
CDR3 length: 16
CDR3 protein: CAISGTGGWSTGELFF
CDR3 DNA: TGTGCCATCAGTGGGACAGGGGGCTGGAGCACCGGGGAGCTGTTTTTT

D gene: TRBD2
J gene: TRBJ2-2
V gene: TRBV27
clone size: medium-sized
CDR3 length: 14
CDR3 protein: CASRPIAGSGELFF
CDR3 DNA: TGTGCCAGCAGACCGATAGCGGGAAGCGGGGAGCTGTTTTTT

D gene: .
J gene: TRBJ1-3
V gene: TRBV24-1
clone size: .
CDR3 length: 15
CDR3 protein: CATSDSGSSGNTIYF
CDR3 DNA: TGCGCCACCAGTGATTCTGGTTCCTCTGGGAACACCATATATTTT

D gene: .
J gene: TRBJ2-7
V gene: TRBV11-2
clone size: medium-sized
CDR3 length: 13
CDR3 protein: CASSITPTYEQYF
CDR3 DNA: TGTGCCAGCAGCATTACACCCACGTACGAGCAGTACTTC

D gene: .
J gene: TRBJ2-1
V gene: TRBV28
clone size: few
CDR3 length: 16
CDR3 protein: CASSFLAGGSYNEQFF
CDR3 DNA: TGTGCCAGCAGTTTTCTAGCTGGGGGCTCCTACAATGAGCAGTTCTTC

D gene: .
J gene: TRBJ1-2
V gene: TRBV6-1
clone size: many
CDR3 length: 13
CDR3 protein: CASSQPILYGYTF
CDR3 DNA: TGTGCCAGCAGCCAACCCATACTCTATGGCTACACCTTC

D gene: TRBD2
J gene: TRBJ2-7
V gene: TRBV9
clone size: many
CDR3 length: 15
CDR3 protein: CASSVTSGSTYEQYF
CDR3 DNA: TGTGCCAGCAGCGTTACTAGCGGGAGTACCTACGAGCAGTACTTC

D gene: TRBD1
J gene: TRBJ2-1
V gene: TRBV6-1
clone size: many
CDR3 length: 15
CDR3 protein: CASNLLEDRGNEQFF
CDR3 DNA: TGTGCCAGCAACCTATTGGAAGACAGGGGGAATGAGCAGTTCTTC

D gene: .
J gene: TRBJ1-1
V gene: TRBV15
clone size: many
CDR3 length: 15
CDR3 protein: CATSREGFGNYEAFF
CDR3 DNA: TGTGCCACCAGCAGAGAAGGATTTGGGAACTATGAAGCTTTCTTT

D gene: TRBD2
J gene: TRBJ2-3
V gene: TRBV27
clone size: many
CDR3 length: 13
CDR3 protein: CASMDGLADTQYF
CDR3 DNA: TGTGCCAGCATGGACGGACTAGCTGATACGCAGTATTTT

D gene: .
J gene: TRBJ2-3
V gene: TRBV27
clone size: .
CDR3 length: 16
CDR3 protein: CASSFVYPKRTDTQYF
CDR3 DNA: TGTGCCAGCAGTTTCGTGTATCCAAAGAGGACAGATACGCAGTATTTT

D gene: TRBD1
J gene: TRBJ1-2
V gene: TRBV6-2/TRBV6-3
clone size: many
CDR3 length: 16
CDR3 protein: CASSYSLNEGASGYTF
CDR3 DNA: TGTGCCAGCAGTTACTCCTTAAATGAGGGGGCCAGTGGCTACACCTTC

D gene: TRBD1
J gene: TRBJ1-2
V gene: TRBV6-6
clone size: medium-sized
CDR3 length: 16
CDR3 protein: CASSYSSSADRVGYTF
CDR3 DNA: TGTGCCAGCAGTTACTCGAGTTCCGCTGACAGGGTTGGCTACACCTTC

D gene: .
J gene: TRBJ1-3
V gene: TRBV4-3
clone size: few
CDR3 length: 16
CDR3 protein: CASSQDGLSAGNTIYF
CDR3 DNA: TGCGCCAGCAGCCAGGACGGGCTAAGCGCTGGAAACACCATATATTTT

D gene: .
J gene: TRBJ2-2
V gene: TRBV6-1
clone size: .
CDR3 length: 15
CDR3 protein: CASSPRQGGTGELFF
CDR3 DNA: TGTGCCAGCAGTCCCCGACAGGGAGGAACCGGGGAGCTGTTTTTT